This paragraph covers one T cell receptor beta chain sequence. Its specificity is not known. Sequencing targeted TCR beta in T cells from blood (CD8+ and CD4+). Negative isolation yielded CD8+ and CD4+ T cells; FACS enriched TEMRA cells. The CDR3 has 16 residues. Germline CDR1 reads SGDLS; CDR2 reads YYNGEE. Trimming pared 0 bases from V and 1 base from J, leaving 13 bases between. The sample comes from a study of CD8 T cells in Susac syndrome. Notes on the study in general: The study acknowledged a relatively small number of individuals in its TCR sequencing and HLA analysis.

RNA amounts of about 0.5 to 1 ug underwent reverse transcription with random hexamers. A multiplex approach, immunoSEQ multiplex PCR, amplified TCR beta CDR3 across 54 Vbeta and 13 Jbeta. TCRdb passed the immunoSEQ multiplex PCR reads through MiXCR, listing each CDR3 protein once. Of some 76,000 distinct CDR3 sequences in the sample, 90% to 95% are singletons; the top ten hold 0.5% to 0.6%. Sequenced: CD8+ T cells from PBMCs. This receptor was identified in a human donor with multiple sclerosis. The chain carries TRBV9 and TRBJ1-1, with D maybe TRBD1 (6 bases). The CDR3 DNA is TGTGCCAGCAGCGTAGGGGGGGGGACATCGAACACTGAAGCTTTCTTT. Its translation: CASSVGGGTSNTEAFF.